The 4 T cell receptor beta chains below come from one sample, sequenced in a study of metastatic and nonmetastatic thyroid tumors. TCRdb reprocessed the PCR reads via MiXCR. Seen here are 90,000 or so clones, 8% to 9.5% observed once, and the top ten hold approximately 8.8%. Until they underwent thyroid surgery, no patient had received any treatment. The sequencing input was blood. The receptor set was obtained from a female donor with papillary thyroid cancer or a benign thyroid nodule (not recorded which). Some clones in this sample may be carry-over from other donors' samples.

V usage is TRBV2 and J usage is TRBJ2-7, with D maybe TRBD1 (6 bases). Germline CDR1 SNHLY, CDR2 FYNNEI. The V gene lost 7 bases and the J gene lost 0 bases, with 13 bases spanning the gap. This CDR3 region has 14 residues. For the CDR3, the DNA is TGTGCCAGCACCATCGAGGACAGCTCCTACGAGCAGTACTTC. Protein sequence: CASTIEDSSYEQYF. Full variable domain (outside the CDR3, taken from reference TRBV2 and TRBJ2-7): EPEVTQTPSHQVTQMGQEVILRCVPISNHLYFYWYRQILGQKVEFLVSFYNNEISEKSEIFDDQFSVERPDGSNFTLKIRSTKLEDSAMYFCASTIEDSSYEQYFGPGTRLTVT.

In its sample, this clone was seen a few times. This is likely a read error, given that the CDR3 carries no conserved phenylalanine or tryptophan at its end. This chain uses TRBV20-1 with TRBJ1-2; possibly TRBD1 for D (6 bases). Per the germline V gene, CDR1 is DFQATT and CDR2 is SNEGSKA (reference sequence). CDR3 size: 15 residues. V was clipped by 6 bases and J by 4 bases, with 21 bases between them. Here the CDR3 reads CSAETGTPRVYGYTL. CDR3 nucleotide sequence: TGCAGTGCCGAAACCGGGACACCCAGAGTCTATGGCTACACCCTC.

This clone was seen ten or more times. The rearrangement joins TRBV6-1 to TRBJ1-2; a possible D gene is TRBD1 (5 bases). This CDR3 has 15 amino acids. Trimming shortened V by 5 bases and J by 4 bases, and 17 bases separated the two germline ends. CDR1 and CDR2 from the germline V gene are MNHNS and SASEGT. CDR3 nucleotide sequence: TGTGCCAGCAGTTTTGACCGGGACCGCCTCTATGGCTACACCTTC. Amino acids: CASSFDRDRLYGYTF.

The chain recombines TRBV25-1 with TRBJ2-1; D possibly corresponds to TRBD1 (5 bases). Trimming removed 10 bases at V and 0 bases at J, with 16 bases between. The germline gives CDR1 MGHDK, CDR2 SYGVNS. The CDR3 has 15 amino acids. CDR3 protein: CATAGQGSSYNEQFF. DNA of the CDR3: TGTGCCACCGCTGGGCAGGGAAGCTCCTACAATGAGCAGTTCTTC.